These 24 T cell receptor beta chains were sequenced from one sample in a study of blood T cell repertoires in COVID-19. Clones were sequenced by immunoSEQ multiplex PCR, and TCRdb holds only the in-frame ones, with some missing. Of roughly 150,000 clones in the sample, around 80% were seen once. The sequenced material came from PBMCs or T cells enriched from blood (not recorded which). These receptors all come from a woman in her fifties or sixties who had recovered from COVID-19.

This sequence joins TRBV27 and TRBJ2-3, with TRBD1 matching 7 bases. CDR1 and CDR2 (germline): MNHEY, SMNVEV (reference sequence). The V segment lost 0 bases and the J segment 1 base; nucleotides outside the gene matches: 4. The CDR3 consists of 16 residues. The CDR3 DNA follows: TGTGCCAGCAGTTTATCTCACAGGGGAGGCACAGATACGCAGTATTTT. This sequence encodes CASSLSHRGGTDTQYF.

In its sample, this clone was seen a few times. The chain is built from TRBV28 and TRBJ2-2, with D possibly matching TRBD1 (6 bases). The CDR3 contains 15 residues. The V and J ends lost 5 bases and 6 bases respectively, with 16 bases between them. CDR1 is MDHEN, CDR2 SYDVKM, per germline. Written as DNA, the CDR3 is TGTGCCAGCAGTACCCGGGCAGGGGCGGCCGGGGAGCTGTTTTTT. Its protein is CASSTRAGAAGELFF.

The J gene is TRBJ1-1, the V gene TRBV20-1; no firm D call. This CDR3 spans 9 amino acids. Germline CDR1 DFQATT, CDR2 SNEGSKA (reference sequence). Trimming pared 6 bases from V and 8 bases from J, leaving 7 bases between. The CDR3 coding sequence is TGCAGTGCCTCTCTGGAAGCTTTCTTT. Protein: CSASLEAFF.

The chain carries TRBV12-2 and TRBJ1-1; the table's D call TRBD1 went unverified against the DNA. TRBV12-2 is reported as a pseudogene. The CDR3 length is 16 residues. The CDR3 DNA reads as TGTGCAAGTCGCTCCGACAGGGGGCTCCTTCACACTGAAGCTTTCTTT. Its protein product is CASRSDRGLLHTEAFF.

The chain is built from TRBV5-1 and TRBJ1-2; D not certain. Germline lookup yields CDR1 SGHRS and CDR2 YFSETQ. Trimming left V 3 bases short and J 7 bases short, with 28 bases between. The CDR3 is made up of 18 amino acids. As DNA, the CDR3 is TGCGCCAGCAGCTCCGGTTTAAGAGACGCCCGGGAGTTGGTTGGCTACACCTTC. Translating it yields CASSSGLRDARELVGYTF.

The chain joins TRBV9 to TRBJ1-2, with 12 bases fitting TRBD1. J lost 7 bases, V lost 3 bases, and 7 bases had no gene match. The CDR3 loop spans 15 amino acids. Germline assignment: CDR1 SGDLS and CDR2 YYNGEE. The CDR3 is CASSAMGQGALGYTF. Written as DNA, the CDR3 is TGTGCCAGCAGCGCCATGGGACAGGGGGCCCTTGGCTACACCTTC. The full variable domain, rest sourced from reference TRBV9 and TRBJ1-2, is DSGVTQTPKHLITATGQRVTLRCSPRSGDLSVYWYQQSLDQGLQFLIQYYNGEERAKGNILERFSAQQFPDLHSELNLSSLELGDSALYFCASSAMGQGALGYTFGSGTRLTVV.

V gene TRBV7-9 combines with J gene TRBJ2-7; 10 bases fit TRBD2. The V gene end was trimmed by 5 bases and the J gene end by 2 bases; junction bases not matched to a gene: 3. The V gene's germline CDR1 is SEHNR and CDR2 FQNEAQ (reference sequence). The CDR3 consists of 14 residues. The CDR3 here is CASSSGLAAYEQYF. The CDR3 region has the DNA TGTGCCAGCAGCAGCGGACTAGCGGCCTACGAGCAGTACTTC.

Here the CDR3 reads CASSDDQGTTNEKLFF. In DNA, the CDR3 is TGTGCCAGCAGTGACGACCAGGGGACGACTAATGAAAAACTGTTTTTT. The chain recombines TRBV6-1 with TRBJ1-4, with D possibly matching TRBD1 (6 bases). The CDR3 covers 16 residues. The V and J ends lost 3 bases and 2 bases respectively, with 13 bases between them. Germline-derived CDR1 and CDR2 are MNHNS and SASEGT.

The CDR3 loop is CATSDLGGSQGETQYF. In nucleotides, the CDR3 is TGTGCCACCAGTGATTTGGGTGGCAGCCAGGGGGAGACCCAGTACTTC. This chain joins TRBV24-1 and TRBJ2-5, with D possibly TRBD1 on 6 matching bases. Trimming cost V 0 bases and J 5 bases, with 15 bases left between them. CDR1 and CDR2 from the germline V gene are KGHDR and SFDVKD. This CDR3 comprises 16 residues.

The V call is TRBV4-2, the J call TRBJ2-1, with TRBD2 matching 11 bases. The V segment lost 1 base and the J segment 8 bases; nucleotides outside the gene matches: 7. CDR1 is LGHNA and CDR2 is YNFKEQ in the germline V gene. The CDR3 covers 16 residues. The CDR3 region has the DNA TGTGCCAGCAGCCAAGTAGCGGGGGGGCTCAAGTATGAGCAGTTCTTC. Translation gives CASSQVAGGLKYEQFF.

The chain employs TRBV5-1 and TRBJ1-1, with 7 bases that match TRBD1. Germline assignment: CDR1 SGHRS and CDR2 YFSETQ. The CDR3 loop spans 13 amino acids. The V segment lost 3 bases and the J segment 4 bases; nucleotides outside the gene matches: 3. The CDR3 loop reads CASSSDRATEAFF. CDR3 bases: TGCGCCAGCAGCTCTGACAGGGCCACTGAAGCTTTCTTT.

This sequence joins TRBV6-9 and TRBJ2-7; 9 bases agree with TRBD1. The germline V gene encodes CDR1 MNHGY and CDR2 SVAAGI. The CDR3 has 20 residues. V gave up 8 bases and J gave up 4 bases; unmatched junction bases: 27. The CDR3 coding sequence is TGTGCCAGCGGTTGGACGCCGGGACAGGGCCACCCAAAAACTAATTACGAGCAGTACGTC. It codes for CASGWTPGQGHPKTNYEQYV.

The chain employs TRBV5-6 and TRBJ2-5, with TRBD2 matching over 13 bases. With V trimmed by 3 bases and J by 1 base, 3 bases remained unmatched. The germline V gene encodes CDR1 SGHDT and CDR2 YYEEEE. The length of the CDR3 is 16 residues. DNA of the CDR3: TGTGCCAGCAGCTGGCGACTAGCGGGGGGCCAAGAGACCCAGTACTTC. Its protein is CASSWRLAGGQETQYF. Complete variable domain (other parts from reference TRBV5-6 and TRBJ2-5): DAGVTQSPTHLIKTRGQQVTLRCSPKSGHDTVSWYQQALGQGPQFIFQYYEEEERQRGNFPDRFSGHQFPNYSSELNVNALLLGDSALYLCASSWRLAGGQETQYFGPGTRLLVL.

This clone was picked up a small number of times. The J gene is TRBJ2-2, the V gene TRBV19, with 8 bases identical to TRBD1. CDR1 is LNHDA and CDR2 is SQIVND in the germline V gene (reference sequence). CDR3 length equals 14 residues. Germline trimming cut 6 bases from V and 5 bases from J; bases unmatched to any gene: 5. The CDR3 protein is CASSSGGDTGELFF. The CDR3 region has the DNA TGTGCCAGTAGCTCAGGGGGCGATACCGGGGAGCTGTTTTTT.

V usage is TRBV10-3 and J usage is TRBJ1-2; TRBD1 agrees at 9 bases. The trim removed 10 bases at V and 6 bases at J, leaving 6 bases unmatched. The germline gives CDR1 ENHRY, CDR2 SYGVKD. The CDR3 extends over 12 amino acids. The CDR3 DNA reads TGTGCCACCCCGGGGACAGGGAATGGCTACACCTTC. This sequence encodes CATPGTGNGYTF.

This clone was seen more than once but under ten times. The chain has TRBV28 and TRBJ1-2; tentative D call: TRBD1 (6 bases). Germline V gives CDR1 MDHEN, CDR2 SYDVKM. The V end lost 5 bases, the J end lost 4 bases, and 14 bases lay between the germline ends. The CDR3 length is 14 residues. CDR3 loop: CASSPGHGSYGYTF. For the CDR3, the DNA is TGTGCCAGCAGTCCGGGACACGGCAGCTATGGCTACACCTTC.

V gene TRBV29-1 combines with J gene TRBJ1-4; 7 nucleotides align to TRBD1. The J segment lost 12 bases and the V segment lost 2 bases, leaving 6 bases of the junction unmatched. CDR3 length equals 12 residues. CDR1 and CDR2 from the germline V gene are SQVTM and ANQGSEA. This CDR3 is CSVEQGVTELFF. The CDR3 nucleotides are TGCAGCGTTGAACAGGGGGTTACCGAACTGTTTTTT.

V and J are TRBV24-1 and TRBJ2-3; D may be TRBD2 (6 bases). Germline CDR1 and CDR2: KGHDR and SFDVKD. V lost 3 bases, J lost 0 bases, and 9 bases lay in between. The CDR3 contains 15 residues. The CDR3 reads CATSDRRVSTDTQYF. Here the CDR3 DNA reads TGTGCCACCAGTGATCGGAGGGTCAGCACAGATACGCAGTATTTT.

The V call is TRBV9, the J call TRBJ2-3, with D tentatively TRBD1 (5 bases). The CDR3 is 14 amino acids. Trimming pared 3 bases from V and 0 bases from J, leaving 8 bases between. Looked up from germline, CDR1 is SGDLS and CDR2 is YYNGEE. The CDR3 sequence is CASSASGSTDTQYF. Here the CDR3 DNA reads TGTGCCAGCAGCGCCTCAGGGAGCACAGATACGCAGTATTTT.

The CDR3 bases are TGTGCCAGCAGTAATCCGGGACAGGGGAGTGAAAAACTGTTTTTT. As protein: CASSNPGQGSEKLFF. The chain combines TRBV6-5 with TRBJ1-4; 10 bases line up with TRBD1. The J segment lost 7 bases and the V segment lost 5 bases, leaving 7 bases of the junction unmatched. This CDR3 has 15 residues. Germline assignment: CDR1 MNHEY and CDR2 SVGAGI.

V and J are TRBV10-3 and TRBJ1-3, with unresolved D. Trimming took 4 bases from V and 2 from J, leaving 6 bases between them. Germline CDR1 and CDR2: ENHRY and SYGVKD. The CDR3 contains 13 residues. DNA of the CDR3: TGTGCCATCAGTGCCCAGGCTGGAAACACCATATATTTT. This sequence encodes CAISAQAGNTIYF.

This clone showed up just once. This rearrangement joins TRBV28 to TRBJ1-5, with TRBD1 identical over 9 bases. Trimming took 6 bases from V and 5 from J; bases not matched to a gene: 5. There are 14 residues in the CDR3. Germline CDR1 MDHEN, CDR2 SYDVKM. The CDR3 DNA sequence: TGTGCCAGCAGGACAGGGGGGCCGGATCAGCCCCAGCATTTT. This encodes CASRTGGPDQPQHF.

The CDR3 DNA sequence: TGTGCCAGCAGTCCTTACAGGGCGGATCAGCCCCAGCATTTT. This encodes CASSPYRADQPQHF. The chain uses TRBV27 and TRBJ1-5, with D perhaps TRBD1 (6 bases). This CDR3 contains 14 residues. The germline gives CDR1 MNHEY, CDR2 SMNVEV (reference sequence). V was clipped by 5 bases and J by 5 bases, with 13 bases between them.

The rearrangement joins TRBV7-9 to TRBJ2-5, with D maybe TRBD1 (6 bases). V lost 1 base to trimming and J lost 1 base, with 10 bases between them. CDR1 is SEHNR, CDR2 FQNEAQ, per germline (reference sequence). The CDR3 totals 15 residues. The CDR3: CASSLGWTAQETQYF. CDR3 sequence (DNA): TGTGCCAGCAGCTTAGGGTGGACAGCCCAAGAGACCCAGTACTTC.